This T cell receptor beta chain was sequenced for a study of cytomegalovirus exposure and HLA in healthy donors. The PCR contained 60 Vbeta and 13 Jbeta primers. Libraries were prepared by immunoSEQ multiplex PCR; TCRdb keeps only in-frame clonotypes and omits some of them. The sample shows approximately 150,000 clones, 70% to 80% of them seen only once. The ends were cut back, 6 bases at V and 4 bases at J, with 10 bases in the middle. This CDR3 is built from 13 residues. Per the germline V gene, CDR1 is MRHNA and CDR2 is SNTAGT. The sequencing sample was made of PBMCs. The chain uses TRBV6-4 and TRBJ1-5, with D possibly being TRBD1 (6 bases). The sequence came from a man aged 25-40 years in good health and CMV-seropositive. Here the CDR3 reads CASSRGGNQPQHF. The CDR3 bases are TGTGCCAGCAGCAGGGGCGGAAATCAGCCCCAGCATTTT.